This T cell receptor (beta chain) emerged from a study of identical twins. Study-wide results and limits: Models underestimated out-of-frame TCR alpha sharing in monozygotic twins. A lower insertion count was a feature of abundant cord blood beta clonotypes, with no such feature in memory repertoires.

Turning to this clonotype: Its target is unknown.

V gave up 4 bases and J gave up 8 bases, with 5 bases separating them. CDR1 is DFQATT, CDR2 SNEGSKA, per germline (reference sequence). The CDR3 consists of 9 residues. TCRdb called the 5' RACE reads again in MiXCR, with one record for every CDR3 protein. The table records more than 1.5 million distinct CDR3 sequences, 25% to 35% of them present only once. The chain uses TRBV20-1 and TRBJ1-1; weak D call: TRBD1 (5 bases). This TCR was recovered from a newborn girl in good health. Sequenced material: cord blood. The CDR3 loop is CSANREAFF. The DNA for the CDR3 is TGCAGTGCTAACAGGGAAGCTTTCTTT.